This TCR beta chain was found in a study of cytomegalovirus exposure and HLA in healthy donors. Concerning this clone itself: Its target is unknown.

The study's findings and limits: A reported reduction in N-insertions relative to the approximately 670-donor mean was seen in an Asian-associated ancestry cluster in a later analysis.

Unmatched junction bases numbered 3, after V lost 4 bases and J lost 2 bases. Germline loops: CDR1 MNHEY, CDR2 SMNVEV (reference sequence). The CDR3 totals 14 residues. The PCR made use of 60 Vbeta and 13 Jbeta primers. Clones were sequenced by immunoSEQ multiplex PCR, and TCRdb holds only the in-frame ones, with some missing. The specimen's table records approximately 140,000 clones. V usage is TRBV27 and J usage is TRBJ2-7, with TRBD1 matching over 9 bases. Source material: PBMCs. This receptor was obtained from a man aged 35-49 years in good health and CMV-seronegative. As DNA, the CDR3 is TGTGCCAGCAGTTGGGGACAGGGTCCCTACGAGCAGTACTTC. Translation gives CASSWGQGPYEQYF.